This T cell receptor beta chain was recorded in a study of cytotoxic CD8 clonotypes in ibrutinib-treated CLL. Some clones are missing from TCRdb's copy, which holds only in-frame ones; the method was immunoSEQ multiplex PCR. The sample lists 100,000 to 150,000 clones; 70% to 90% were seen once. With 6 bases clipped from V and 2 bases from J, the junction kept 6 bases outside the gene matches. The CDR3 spans 14 residues. Germline lookup yields CDR1 SNHLY and CDR2 FYNNEI. This receptor was identified in a human donor with chronic lymphocytic leukemia. This chain joins TRBV2 and TRBJ1-1; 7 bases line up with TRBD1. The source material was PBMCs, sampled after 24 months of ibrutinib treatment. CDR3 DNA: TGTGCCAGCAGCCAACAGGGGTTCAACACTGAAGCTTTCTTT. Protein product: CASSQQGFNTEAFF.